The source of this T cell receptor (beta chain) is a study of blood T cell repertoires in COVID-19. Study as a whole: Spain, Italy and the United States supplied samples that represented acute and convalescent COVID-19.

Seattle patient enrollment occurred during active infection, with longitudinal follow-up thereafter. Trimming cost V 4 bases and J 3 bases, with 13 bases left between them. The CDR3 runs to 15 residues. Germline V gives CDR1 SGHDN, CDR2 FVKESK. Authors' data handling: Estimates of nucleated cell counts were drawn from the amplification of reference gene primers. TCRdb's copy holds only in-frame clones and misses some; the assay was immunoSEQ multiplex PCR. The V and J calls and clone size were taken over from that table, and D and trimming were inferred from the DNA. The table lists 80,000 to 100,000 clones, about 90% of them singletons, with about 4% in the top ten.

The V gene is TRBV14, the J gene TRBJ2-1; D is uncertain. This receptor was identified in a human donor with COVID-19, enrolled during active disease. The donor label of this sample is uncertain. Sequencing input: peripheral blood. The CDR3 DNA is TGTGCCAGCAGCCCTTCCGATTGGCTCTACAATGAGCAGTTCTTC. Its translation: CASSPSDWLYNEQFF. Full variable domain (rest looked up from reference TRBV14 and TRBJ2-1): EAGVTQFPSHSVIEKGQTVTLRCDPISGHDNLYWYRRVMGKEIKFLLHFVKESKQDESGMPNNRFLAERTGGTYSTLKVQPAELEDSGVYFCASSPSDWLYNEQFFGPGTRLTVL.